The sequence of this TCR beta chain was determined in a study of cytomegalovirus exposure and HLA in healthy donors. Findings and caveats of the study: For most TCR sequences rarity was the rule, although some public TCRs occurred in many donors.

Turning to this clone: Its antigen is not identified.

The CDR3 loop spans 15 amino acids. The ends lost 8 bases at V and 6 bases at J; junction bases unmatched: 9. Germline CDR1 and CDR2: KGHSH and LQKENI. PCR amplification relied on 60 Vbeta primers (plus 13 Jbeta primers). Using immunoSEQ multiplex PCR, the repertoire was profiled, and TCRdb retains in-frame clones only, with some absent. The top ten clones hold 1.8% of a sample with 220,000 or so clones, 70% to 80% of them seen once. What was sequenced was PBMCs. The chain recombines TRBV18 with TRBJ2-3; 12 bases agree with TRBD1. The receptor comes from a woman in her thirties in good health and CMV-seronegative. The CDR3 reads CASDTGTGGLDTQYF. The DNA of the CDR3 is TGTGCCAGCGATACCGGGACAGGGGGCTTGGATACGCAGTATTTT.